The following is a T cell receptor (beta chain) sequence with its context. The antigen it recognizes is unknown. The junction departs from germline at one end; a sequencing error may be responsible. Via the germline V gene, CDR1 is MDHEN and CDR2 SYDVKM. Taken from cysteine to phenylalanine, the CDR3 has 17 residues. Just the 51-base CDR3 DNA is kept, in frame starting at base 1. The goal of deep resolution MiSeq sequencing was a depth between 1 in 1 million and 1 in 200,000 T cells, and coverage averaged 10x per clonotype. The immunoSEQ hsTCRB Kit was used to generate TCR beta libraries. The authors processed their data as follows. ImmunoSEQ Data Assistant and ImmunoSEQ Analyzer were used for data analysis, and V, D and J genes were assigned according to IMGT definitions. Clonality, with values ranging from 0 to 1, was calculated as one minus the normalized Shannon entropy of productive rearrangement frequencies. Public clonotype analysis was restricted to overrepresented clonotypes comprising at least 0.05% of each patient's repertoire. Approximately 13 age-matched healthy donor repertoires from immuneACCESS served as clonality controls. TCRdb carries this immuneACCESS record with in-frame sequences only. Its versions omit some clonotypes, under half of them owing to an unresolved V gene in the studies checked, with the rest unexplained. Clone size and V and J calls were adopted from that table, with D and trimming inferred from the DNA. The sample table lists hundreds of thousands of clones, approximately 79% of them with a count of one. Approximately 10% of the sample is held by the ten biggest clonotypes.

The record originates from a study of cytotoxic CD8 clonotypes in ibrutinib-treated CLL (dated by TCRdb to the early 2020s). The study in broad terms: The cohort had about a dozen relapsed/refractory and 15 treatment-naive patients; some 17 were IGHV unmutated. Longitudinal samples were obtainable from 26 of the 86 participants in the trial. Every remission and progressive disease sample was obtained while ibrutinib was still being received by the patients. Partial responses were observed in about 25 patients and complete responses in 2; after a median follow-up of 68 months, remission was maintained in 15 or so patients and progression was observed in roughly twelve. Samples at response were collected after a median of about 11 months of treatment, with a range of roughly 6 to 40 months. Cryopreserved peripheral blood mononuclear cells were collected at three points: before therapy, at response, and at either sustained remission or disease progression. An average of about 250,000 productive templates and some 100,000 productive rearrangements was obtained per sample. The investigation overall reported the following: Sampling times were not matched between patients in sustained remission and patients whose disease was progressing, and lymph node repertoires were not examined. Baseline clonality was found to be higher than that of age-matched healthy donors and was strongly correlated with circulating CD8+ T-cell counts. An increase in clonality was observed at ibrutinib response, with clonality remaining stable during sustained remission and falling back toward baseline at progression. Public clonotypes were rare and either shrank or stayed stable during treatment, and the rise in clonality at ibrutinib response reflected expansion of private clonotypes.

The sample's time point label, in plain terms: eleven to twelve months on ibrutinib. For TCR beta library preparation, about 2 micrograms of genomic DNA were isolated from cryopreserved PBMCs. High-throughput TCR beta sequencing was performed on longitudinal blood samples from CLL patients receiving ibrutinib monotherapy. The patients were enrolled in a single-center, open-label phase 2 trial of ibrutinib monotherapy. The TCR comes from a human donor with chronic lymphocytic leukemia. This specimen consisted of PBMCs, obtained after 12 months of ibrutinib treatment. The V and J genes are TRBV28 and TRBJ1-3; TRBD1 aligns with 7 central bases. The DNA reads as follows: TGTGCCTGCAGTTTAACTAGGACAGGATTCTCTGGAAACACCATATATTTT. It specifies CACSLTRTGFSGNTIYF. The full variable domain, completed from the reference TRBV28 and TRBJ1-3 proteins outside the CDR3, reads DVKVTQSSRYLVKRTGEKVFLECVQDMDHENMFWYRQDPGLGLRLIYFSYDVKMKEKGDIPEGYSVSREKKERFSLILESASTNQTSMYLCACSLTRTGFSGNTIYFGEGSWLTVV.